A selection of T cell receptor beta chains follows, all from one sample in a study of lymphopenia after photon versus proton radiotherapy. Generated by immunoSEQ multiplex PCR, the TCRdb table keeps only in-frame clones and is missing some. This sample has around 50,000 clones, with about 81% found just once. Material: peripheral blood, obtained from a patient treated with proton-based radiotherapy. The receptors were gathered from a man aged 60-69 years with pancreatic cancer. Each CDR3 is given with its conserved first and last residue. A D gene is named only where the DNA matches it firmly.

D gene	V gene	J gene	CDR3 protein
NA	TRBV2	TRBJ1-3	CASSDGLFSGNTIYF
NA	TRBV11-3	TRBJ1-1	CASSLGGRGPTEAFF
NA	TRBV5-4	TRBJ1-2	CASSRHSLGGFYGYTF
NA	TRBV7-2	TRBJ2-3	CASSLSLMWQYF
NA	TRBV28	TRBJ1-5	CASEGTRNQPQHF
TRBD2	TRBV10-3	TRBJ2-1	CAISDTAGAEGEQFF
NA	TRBV7-9	TRBJ2-7	CASSQTGQLTYEQYF
NA	TRBV6-6	TRBJ1-6	CASRIDRSEGSPLHF
TRBD2	TRBV29-1	TRBJ2-3	CSVLPLAGTTPGGTDTQYF
NA	TRBV11-3	TRBJ2-2	CASSLDRWNRSNTGELFF
TRBD2	TRBV5-1	TRBJ2-1	CASNVAGLYNEQFF
NA	TRBV6-6	TRBJ1-3	CASSYDGARGNTIYF
TRBD2	TRBV7-3	TRBJ2-1	CASSLTGGLAINEQFF
TRBD1	TRBV7-8	TRBJ2-5	CASSLKAGQGAETQYF
NA	TRBV19	TRBJ1-5	CASSMTGVFVHF
TRBD2	TRBV19	TRBJ2-1	CASSIGTSGIREQFF
NA	TRBV28	TRBJ2-1	CASSRLGEDGNEQFF
TRBD2	TRBV6-5	TRBJ2-3	CASSYTSGGPTDTQYF
TRBD1	TRBV6-5	TRBJ1-4	CASRGTGGSNEKLFF
NA	TRBV5-6	TRBJ2-5	CASSATGRPGETQYF
TRBD2	TRBV6-5	TRBJ2-1	CASRLTSGKFNEQFF
TRBD1	TRBV6-5	TRBJ2-7	CASSYRGQGTYEQYF
TRBD2	TRBV5-6	TRBJ2-3	CASSLPSGSADTQYF
NA	TRBV18	TRBJ2-2	CASSSGAAGELFF
TRBD2	TRBV7-8	TRBJ2-1	CASGGGLPPANEQFF
TRBD2	TRBV10-2	TRBJ2-2	CASRVPGLAGVNTGELFF
NA	TRBV14	TRBJ2-2	CASSQVQNTGELFF
NA	TRBV29-1	TRBJ2-7	CSVDYRKESSYEQYF
TRBD1	TRBV27	TRBJ1-5	CASSPDRVGNQPQHF
NA	TRBV29-1	TRBJ2-5	CSVEQYQEAQYF
NA	TRBV11-3	TRBJ1-2	CASSLVGGYGYTF
TRBD1	TRBV7-8	TRBJ2-7	CASSYGQGVNEQYF
TRBD1	TRBV19	TRBJ2-2	CASSRRDRGTGELFF
NA	TRBV9	TRBJ2-1	CASSVASDSSYNEQFF
NA	TRBV7-9	TRBJ1-1	CASIPLSDLNTEAFF
TRBD2	TRBV5-6	TRBJ2-1	CASSSRLLTSGSSYNEQFF
NA	TRBV18	TRBJ2-5	CASSPLDGQETQYF
TRBD1	TRBV6-5	TRBJ2-5	CASRGDRGPSETQYF
NA	TRBV28	TRBJ1-5	CASILGGARANNQPQHF
NA	TRBV5-3	TRBJ2-5	CARSLDPYQETQYF
NA	TRBV27	TRBJ2-5	CASSLLGRRSETQYF
TRBD1	TRBV30	TRBJ2-7	CAWSKGQGYEQYF
NA	TRBV13	TRBJ2-5	CASMVRGLETQYF
TRBD2	TRBV18	TRBJ2-2	CASSHLDSGGNTGELFF
NA	TRBV28	TRBJ1-2	CASSPPGQNYGYTF
TRBD2	TRBV7-6	TRBJ2-1	CASSLGTSGPGLF
NA	TRBV5-6	TRBJ2-7	CASSSWTATYEQYF
NA	TRBV28	TRBJ1-1	CASSSTPGQEAFF
NA	TRBV15	TRBJ1-4	CATGARGALEKLFF
NA	TRBV28	TRBJ2-3	CASSPRRASTDTQYF
NA	TRBV2	TRBJ2-7	CASTEQGSGEQYF